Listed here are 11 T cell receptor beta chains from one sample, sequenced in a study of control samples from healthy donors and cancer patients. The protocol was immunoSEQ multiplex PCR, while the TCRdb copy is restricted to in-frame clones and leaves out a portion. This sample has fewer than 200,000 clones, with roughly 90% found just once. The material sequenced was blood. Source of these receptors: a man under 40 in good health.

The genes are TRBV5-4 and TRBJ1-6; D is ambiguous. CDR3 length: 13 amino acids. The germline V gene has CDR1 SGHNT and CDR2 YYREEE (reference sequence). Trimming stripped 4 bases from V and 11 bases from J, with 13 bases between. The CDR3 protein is CASSLVFSTPLHF. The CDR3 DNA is TGTGCCAGCAGCCTCGTCTTCTCTACACCCCTCCACTTT.

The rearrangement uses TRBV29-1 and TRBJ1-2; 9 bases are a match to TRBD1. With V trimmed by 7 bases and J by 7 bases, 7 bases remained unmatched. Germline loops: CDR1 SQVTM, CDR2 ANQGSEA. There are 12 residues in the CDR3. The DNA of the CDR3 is TGCAGCGGACGGGACAGGGTGGGTGGCTACACCTTC. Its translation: CSGRDRVGGYTF. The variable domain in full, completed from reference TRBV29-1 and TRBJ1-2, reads SAVISQKPSRDICQRGTSLTIQCQVDSQVTMMFWYRQQPGQSLTLIATANQGSEATYESGFVIDKFPISRPNLTFSTLTVSNMSPEDSSIYLCSGRDRVGGYTFGSGTRLTVV.

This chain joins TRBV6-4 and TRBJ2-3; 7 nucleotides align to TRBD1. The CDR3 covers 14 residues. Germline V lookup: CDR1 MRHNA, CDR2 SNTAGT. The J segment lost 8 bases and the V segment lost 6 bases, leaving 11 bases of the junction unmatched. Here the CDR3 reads CASSTGTERGTQYF. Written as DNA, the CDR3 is TGTGCCAGCAGCACCGGGACAGAAAGAGGTACGCAGTATTTT.

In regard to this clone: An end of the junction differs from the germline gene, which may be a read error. The CDR3 sequence: CSARAGLVIF. Written as DNA, the CDR3 is TGCAGTGCTAGAGCGGGACTAGTAATCTTC. The chain joins TRBV20-1 to TRBJ2-7; 8 nucleotides align to TRBD2. CDR3 size: 10 residues. Germline loops: CDR1 DFQATT, CDR2 SNEGSKA (reference sequence).

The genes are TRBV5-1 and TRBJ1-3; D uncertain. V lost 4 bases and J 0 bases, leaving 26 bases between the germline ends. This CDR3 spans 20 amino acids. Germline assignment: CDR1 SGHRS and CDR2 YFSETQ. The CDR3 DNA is TGCGCCAGCAGCCCAAATGGGGTGCCGGATCGACTTAGCTCTGGAAACACCATATATTTT. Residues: CASSPNGVPDRLSSGNTIYF.

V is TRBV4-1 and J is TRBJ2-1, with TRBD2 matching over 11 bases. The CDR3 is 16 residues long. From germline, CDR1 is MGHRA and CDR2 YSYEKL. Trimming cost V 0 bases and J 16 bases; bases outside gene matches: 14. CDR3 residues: CASSQEGGLADTSNFF. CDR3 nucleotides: TGCGCCAGCAGCCAAGAGGGGGGACTAGCGGATACTAGCAACTTCTTC.

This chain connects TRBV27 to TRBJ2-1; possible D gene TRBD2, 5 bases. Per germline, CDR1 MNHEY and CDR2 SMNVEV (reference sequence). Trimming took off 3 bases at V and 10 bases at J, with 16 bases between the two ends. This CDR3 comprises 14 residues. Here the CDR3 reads CASSFRTRNGEQFF. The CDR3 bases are TGTGCCAGCAGTTTCCGGACTCGCAATGGAGAGCAGTTCTTC.

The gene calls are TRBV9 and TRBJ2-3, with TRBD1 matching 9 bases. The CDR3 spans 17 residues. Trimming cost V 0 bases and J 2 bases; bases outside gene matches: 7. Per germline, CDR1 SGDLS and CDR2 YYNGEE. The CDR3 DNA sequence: TGTGCCAGCAGCGTAGGTACAGGGGGCAGGCACACAGATACGCAGTATTTT. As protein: CASSVGTGGRHTDTQYF.

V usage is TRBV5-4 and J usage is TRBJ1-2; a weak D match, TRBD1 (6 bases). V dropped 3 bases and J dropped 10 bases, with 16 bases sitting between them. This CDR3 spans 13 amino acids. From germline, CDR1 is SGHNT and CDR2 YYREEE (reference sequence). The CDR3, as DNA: TGTGCCAGCAGCTCTCCCGCCAGGGGCATCTACACCTTC. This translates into CASSSPARGIYTF.

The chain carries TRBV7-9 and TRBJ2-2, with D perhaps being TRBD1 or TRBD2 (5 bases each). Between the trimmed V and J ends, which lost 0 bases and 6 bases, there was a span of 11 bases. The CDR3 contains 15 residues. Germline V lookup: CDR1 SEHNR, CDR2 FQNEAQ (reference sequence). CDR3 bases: TGTGCCAGCAGCTTAGCGCAGGGAGAGTCCGGGGAGCTGTTTTTT. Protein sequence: CASSLAQGESGELFF.

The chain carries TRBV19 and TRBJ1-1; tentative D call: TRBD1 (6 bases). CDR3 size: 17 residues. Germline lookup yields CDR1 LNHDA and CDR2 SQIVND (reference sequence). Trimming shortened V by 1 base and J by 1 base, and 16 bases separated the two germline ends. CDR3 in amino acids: CASSIVNAGRGNTEAFF. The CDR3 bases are TGTGCCAGTAGTATAGTTAATGCTGGCAGGGGGAACACTGAAGCTTTCTTT.